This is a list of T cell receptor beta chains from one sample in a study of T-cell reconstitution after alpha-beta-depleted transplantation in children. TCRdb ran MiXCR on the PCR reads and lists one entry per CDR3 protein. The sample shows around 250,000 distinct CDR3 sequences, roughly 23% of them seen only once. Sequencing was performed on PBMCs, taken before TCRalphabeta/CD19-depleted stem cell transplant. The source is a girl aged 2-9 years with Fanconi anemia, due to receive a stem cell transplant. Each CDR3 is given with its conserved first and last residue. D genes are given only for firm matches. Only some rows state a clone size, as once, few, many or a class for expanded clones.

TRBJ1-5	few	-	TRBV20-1	TGCAGTGCTAGAGGTCCTAATCAGCCCCAGCATTTT	CSARGPNQPQHF
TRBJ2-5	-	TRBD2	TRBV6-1	TGTGCCAGCAGTGAAGGACTAGCGGGCTCCCAAGAGACCCAGTACTTC	CASSEGLAGSQETQYF
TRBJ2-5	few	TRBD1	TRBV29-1	TGCAGCGTTGAAGGGGGCGTGACAGGGGAAGGGGAGACCCAGTACTTC	CSVEGGVTGEGETQYF
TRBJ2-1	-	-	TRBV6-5	TGTGCCAGCAGTTACGGGGGATCTGCCTACAATGAGCAGTTCTTC	CASSYGGSAYNEQFF
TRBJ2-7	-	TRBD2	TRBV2	TGTGCCAGCATGGGGACTAGCAGCTTCGAGCAGTACTTC	CASMGTSSFEQYF
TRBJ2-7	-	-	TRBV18	TGTGCCAGCTCACCAGAGGCCGTCGTGGGGGACGAGCAGTACTTC	CASSPEAVVGDEQYF
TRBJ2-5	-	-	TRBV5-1	TGCGCCAGCAGCCCCAGATGGACCCGGGGGGCGTCGGAGACCCAGTACTTC	CASSPRWTRGASETQYF
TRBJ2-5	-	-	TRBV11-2	TGTGCCAGCAGGTTAGAGGGCTACCAAGAGACCCAGTACTTC	CASRLEGYQETQYF
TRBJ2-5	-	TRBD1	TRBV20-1	TGCAGTGCTACGACAGGGCTTCAAGAGACCCAGTACTTC	CSATTGLQETQYF
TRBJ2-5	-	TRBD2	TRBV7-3	TGTGCCAGCAGCCCCAGACTAGCCGAGAATCAAGAGACCCAGTACTTC	CASSPRLAENQETQYF
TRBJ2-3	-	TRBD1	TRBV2	TGTGCCAGCAGCTGGGACAGGGTCATAGATACGCAGTATTTT	CASSWDRVIDTQYF
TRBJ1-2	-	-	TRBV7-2	TGTGCCAGCAGCTTAGGGGGATATCCGTCCTACTATGGCTACACCTTC	CASSLGGYPSYYGYTF
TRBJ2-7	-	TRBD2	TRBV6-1	TGTGCCAGCAGGAGGACTAGCGGCTACGAGCAGTACTTC	CASRRTSGYEQYF
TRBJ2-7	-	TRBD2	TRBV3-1	TGTGCCAGCTGCCCTCTGGGACTAGCGGGGGCCATAAGCTCCTACGAGCAGTACTTC	CASCPLGLAGAISSYEQYF
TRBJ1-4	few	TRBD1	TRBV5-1	TGCGCCAGCAGCTTGGGACAGGGGGCGCTTACAACTAATGAAAAACTGTTTTTT	CASSLGQGALTTNEKLFF
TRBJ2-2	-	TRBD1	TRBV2	TGTGCCAGCTGGGAAATCGGGACAGAGAACACCGGGGAGCTGTTTTTT	CASWEIGTENTGELFF
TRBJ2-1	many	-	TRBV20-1	TGCTCCACCAACCCCTCGGACTTCCCCTACAATGAGCAGTTCTTC	CSTNPSDFPYNEQFF
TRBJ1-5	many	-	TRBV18	TGTGCCAGCTCACCTGGACAGTGGGAGCCCCAGCATTTT	CASSPGQWEPQHF
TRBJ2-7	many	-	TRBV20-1	TGCAGTGCCCCGAACCGACCTTCCTACGAGCAGTACTTC	CSAPNRPSYEQYF
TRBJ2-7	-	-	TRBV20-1	TGCAGTGCTAGAGACCCCGCAGGGACCTCGCAGTACTTC	CSARDPAGTSQYF
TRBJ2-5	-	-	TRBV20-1	TGCAGTGCTAGAGATGATTTTAACGTCCAAGAGACCCAGTACTTC	CSARDDFNVQETQYF
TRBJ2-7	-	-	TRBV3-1	TGTGCCAGCAGCCAAGGGGGGAGCGAGCAGTACTTC	CASSQGGSEQYF
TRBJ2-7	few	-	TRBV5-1	TGCGCCAGCAGCTTGGGTCAGGGAGAAGACGAGCAGTACTTC	CASSLGQGEDEQYF
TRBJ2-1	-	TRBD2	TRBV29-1	TGCAGCGTTGCCCAATCCGCGGGAGCTCTGAATGAGCAGTTCTTC	CSVAQSAGALNEQFF
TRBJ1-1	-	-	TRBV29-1	TGCAGCGTTACTCCGGGACGGCAGTTGAACACTGAAGCTTTCTTT	CSVTPGRQLNTEAFF
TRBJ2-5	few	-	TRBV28	TGTGCCACCCGGGGGGCAGGGATAGAGACCCAGTACTTC	CATRGAGIETQYF
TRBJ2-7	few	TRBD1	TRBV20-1	TGCAGTGCGGACAGGGGGATAAGGTCCTACGAGCAGTACTTC	CSADRGIRSYEQYF
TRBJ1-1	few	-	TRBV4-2	TGTGCCAGCAGCCTAGTGGTGGGCACTGAAGCTTTCTTT	CASSLVVGTEAFF
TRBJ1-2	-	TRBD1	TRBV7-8	TGTGCCAGCACCGTTATGGGACAGGGGGATGGCTACACCTTC	CASTVMGQGDGYTF
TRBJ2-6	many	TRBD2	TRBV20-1	TGCAGTGCTAGTCGGACTAGCGGGAGGTTGGGGGCCAACGTCCTGACTTTC	CSASRTSGRLGANVLTF
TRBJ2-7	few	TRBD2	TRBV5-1	TGCGCCAGCAGCGACCGGGACTACTCCTACGAGCAGTACTTC	CASSDRDYSYEQYF
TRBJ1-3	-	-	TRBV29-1	TGCCGGTGCGGGGCAGGATATTTT	CRCGAGYF
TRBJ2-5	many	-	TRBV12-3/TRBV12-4	TGTGCCAGCAGTTTCGCACTAGCCCAAGAGACCCAGTACTTC	CASSFALAQETQYF
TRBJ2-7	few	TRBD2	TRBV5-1	TGCGCCAGCAGCTTGGCCGCTAGCGGGAGCCTTTCCTACGAGCAGTACTTC	CASSLAASGSLSYEQYF
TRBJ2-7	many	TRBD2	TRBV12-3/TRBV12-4	TGTGCCAGCAGTTTAGGGACTAGCGGGAGTCTCTACGAGCAGTACTTC	CASSLGTSGSLYEQYF
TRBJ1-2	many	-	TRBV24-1	TGTGCCACCAGTGATTTGGGGGGCTACACCTTC	CATSDLGGYTF
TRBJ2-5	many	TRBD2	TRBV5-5	TGTGCCAGCCTAGCGGGAGGGTTCGAGACCCAGTACTTC	CASLAGGFETQYF
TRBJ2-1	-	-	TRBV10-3	TGTGCCATCAGCGACCGGGACCCCACAATCTACAATGAGCAGTTCTTC	CAISDRDPTIYNEQFF
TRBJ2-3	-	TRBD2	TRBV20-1	TGCAGTGCTAGGCGGGGGATTGATACGCAGTATTTT	CSARRGIDTQYF
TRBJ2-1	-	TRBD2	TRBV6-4	TGTGCCAGCAGCCTAAGCGGGAGCATAAGTGAGCAGTTCTTC	CASSLSGSISEQFF
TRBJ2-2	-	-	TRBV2	TGTGCCAGCATGGTGGGGCTGGGGAGCACCGGGGAGCTGTTTTTT	CASMVGLGSTGELFF
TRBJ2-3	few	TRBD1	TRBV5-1	TGCGCCAGCAGCCCCATAGCAGGGGGCGATACGCAGTATTTT	CASSPIAGGDTQYF
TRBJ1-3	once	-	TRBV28	TGTGCCAGCAGTTTTTTTTCGGAAGGTAGTGGAAACACCATATATTTT	CASSFFSEGSGNTIYF
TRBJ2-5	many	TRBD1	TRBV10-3	TGTGCCATCACATCAACCTTGGACAGGCGAGGAGAGACCCAGTACTTC	CAITSTLDRRGETQYF
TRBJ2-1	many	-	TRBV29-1	TGCAGCGTTACCCCAGGGAGTGTCCTAAGGTCCTACAATGAGCAGTTCTTC	CSVTPGSVLRSYNEQFF
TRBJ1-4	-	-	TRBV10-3	TGTGCCATCAGCCGGGAGCCTAGTGAAAAACTGTTTTTT	CAISREPSEKLFF
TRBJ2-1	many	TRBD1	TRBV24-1	TGTGCCACCAGTGATTTGCGCAGACCTACAGGGGGCAATGAGCAGTTCTTC	CATSDLRRPTGGNEQFF
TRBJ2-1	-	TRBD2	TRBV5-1	TGCGCCAGCAGCTCAACTAGGCTTGGACTAGCGCGCCCCTACAATGAGCAGTTCTTC	CASSSTRLGLARPYNEQFF
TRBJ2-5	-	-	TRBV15	TGTGCCACCAGCAGAGGTTCCAGACAAGAGACCCAGTACTTC	CATSRGSRQETQYF
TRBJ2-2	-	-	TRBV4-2	TGTGCCAGCAGCTCCAGATTCACCGGGGAGCTGTTTTTT	CASSSRFTGELFF
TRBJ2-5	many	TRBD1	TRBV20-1	TGCAGTGCTAGAGAAATAGACAGGGTGGAGACCCAGTACTTC	CSAREIDRVETQYF
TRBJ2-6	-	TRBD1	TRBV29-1	TGCAGCGTTGGGGCAGGGGGCAGGGTAACTGGGGCCAACGTCCTGACTTTC	CSVGAGGRVTGANVLTF
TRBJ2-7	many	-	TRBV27	TGTGCCAGCAGTTTATCGATTGGAGTCTACGAGCAGTACTTC	CASSLSIGVYEQYF
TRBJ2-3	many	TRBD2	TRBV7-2	TGTGCCAGCAGCCGACTAGCGGGAGTTGGCACAGATACGCAGTATTTT	CASSRLAGVGTDTQYF
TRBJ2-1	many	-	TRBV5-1	TGCGCCAGCAGCTTGGGACAGTCTGGCGATGAGCAGTTCTTC	CASSLGQSGDEQFF
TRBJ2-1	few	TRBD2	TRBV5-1	TGCGCCAGCAGCTTCGCGGGACTATCCTACAATGAGCAGTTCTTC	CASSFAGLSYNEQFF
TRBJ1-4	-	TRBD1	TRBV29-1	TGCAGCGTTTGGACAGGCCCTCGGCTGTTTTTT	CSVWTGPRLFF